The 29 T cell receptor beta chains below were found in one sample sequenced in a study of response to subunit inactivated influenza vaccine (dated by TCRdb to the late 2010s). The receptor library was made with RT-PCR. TCRdb shows the sequencer as Illumina HiSeq 2500. TCRdb reran the public reads through fastp at Q25 and MiXCR, keeping productive beta chains. Identical CDR3 proteins give one entry, which carries the most common genes and DNA. This sample gives some 540,000 distinct CDR3 sequences in total; roughly 23% of them show up just once. Of the sample, around 2.8% falls within the top ten clones. These same data were also listed under a study on T cells expressing NK-cell markers. Per the second study: 5'RACE template switching, by which a universal primer site and unique molecular identifiers were added, was used to make TCR beta cDNA libraries.

Material: CD4+ T cells sorted from PBMCs, obtained 11 to 12 days after vaccination. The receptor source for this set is a man aged 50 or older who received an inactivated influenza vaccine. Donor details come from another sample of the same person, matched by shared clones.

This sequence joins TRBV6-1 and TRBJ2-3; possibly TRBD1 for D (6 bases). Trimming pared 6 bases from V and 1 base from J, leaving 14 bases between. The CDR3 has 15 residues. The germline gives CDR1 MNHNS, CDR2 SASEGT. For the CDR3, the DNA is TGTGCCAGCAGAGCATTGGACAGTCGCACAGATACGCAGTATTTT. This encodes CASRALDSRTDTQYF.

The CDR3, as DNA: TGTGCCAGTAGTACCCTACAGGAGATTCGCTATGGCTACACCTTC. Protein sequence: CASSTLQEIRYGYTF. This chain uses TRBV19 with TRBJ1-2, with D possibly being TRBD1 (5 bases). Trimming took 4 bases from V and 4 from J, leaving 16 bases between them. Germline loops: CDR1 LNHDA, CDR2 SQIVND (reference sequence). CDR3 length: 15 residues.

The chain combines TRBV29-1 with TRBJ1-4, with D possibly being TRBD1 (5 bases). The germline V and J ends were trimmed by 7 bases and 8 bases, with 17 bases remaining between them. CDR3 size: 13 residues. Per germline, CDR1 SQVTM and CDR2 ANQGSEA. The CDR3 nucleotides are TGCAGCGGCGAAATTACCCCAGGGGAAAAACTGTTTTTT. This translates into CSGEITPGEKLFF.

This chain uses TRBV12-3 or TRBV12-4 with TRBJ2-1, with D possibly being TRBD1 (5 bases). V lost 9 bases to trimming and J lost 8 bases, with 17 bases between them. The CDR3 loop spans 13 amino acids. CDR3 in amino acids: CASSPQGRDEQFF. The CDR3 DNA sequence: TGTGCCAGTAGCCCTCAGGGTAGGGATGAGCAGTTCTTC.

The CDR3 loop reads CASSRDRNEKLFF. DNA of the CDR3: TGTGCCAGCAGTCGGGACAGGAATGAAAAACTGTTTTTT. The chain joins TRBV6-4 to TRBJ1-4, with 8 bases identical to TRBD1. V lost 5 bases, J lost 5 bases, and 1 base stayed unmatched. Per the germline V gene, CDR1 is MRHNA and CDR2 is SNTAGT. The CDR3 contains 13 residues.

The table lists this clonotype with a few counts. The chain joins TRBV12-3 or TRBV12-4 to TRBJ1-5, with D perhaps TRBD1 (5 bases). The V end lost 6 bases, the J end lost 4 bases, and 10 bases lay between the germline ends. The length of the CDR3 is 13 residues. The CDR3 loop reads CASRGGINQPQHF. The CDR3 DNA reads TGTGCCAGCAGGGGGGGGATTAATCAGCCCCAGCATTTT.

This clonotype was seen a handful of times. The chain links TRBV5-6 to TRBJ1-1, with TRBD1 as a possible D gene (5 bases). The V end was cut by 2 bases, the J end by 12 bases, with 20 bases between. Germline V gene lookup returns CDR1 SGHDT and CDR2 YYEEEE. The CDR3 has 14 residues. The CDR3 here is CASSFRAGQRRTFF. The CDR3 DNA is TGTGCCAGCAGCTTTAGAGCAGGGCAACGTAGGACTTTCTTT. The whole variable domain, remainder taken from reference TRBV5-6 and TRBJ1-1, is DAGVTQSPTHLIKTRGQQVTLRCSPKSGHDTVSWYQQALGQGPQFIFQYYEEEERQRGNFPDRFSGHQFPNYSSELNVNALLLGDSALYLCASSFRAGQRRTFFGQGTRLTVV.

V usage is TRBV7-8 and J usage is TRBJ2-1; TRBD2 aligns across 7 bases. This CDR3 spans 14 amino acids. Looked up from germline, CDR1 is SGHVS and CDR2 is FQNEAQ. J was trimmed by 9 bases and V by 3 bases; bases with no gene match: 8. CDR3 sequence: CASSLGGRRGEQFF. The DNA of the CDR3 is TGTGCCAGCAGCTTGGGGGGGAGGCGAGGTGAGCAGTTCTTC.

The CDR3 reads CSFSSGGQPQHF. CDR3 DNA: TGCAGTTTCTCTAGCGGCGGTCAGCCCCAGCATTTT. The chain recombines TRBV20-1 with TRBJ1-5; D call uncertain. There are 12 residues in the CDR3. V was cut by 8 bases and J by 6 bases, with 14 bases left in between. Germline V gene lookup returns CDR1 DFQATT and CDR2 SNEGSKA (reference sequence).

This clonotype was found a few times. V gene TRBV12-3 or TRBV12-4 combines with J gene TRBJ2-7; 7 bases match TRBD1. The junction had 4 bases not matched to a gene; V was cut back by 6 bases and J by 2 bases. CDR3 size: 13 residues. Here the CDR3 DNA reads TGTGCCAGCAGAACCGGGACAGCCTACGAGCAGTACTTC. Encoded protein: CASRTGTAYEQYF.

The chain carries TRBV12-3 or TRBV12-4 and TRBJ2-2, with D possibly matching TRBD1 (7 bases). The CDR3 totals 14 residues. V was trimmed by 8 bases and J by 0 bases, leaving 10 bases between them. CDR3 in amino acids: CASAGQTNTGELFF. Here the CDR3 DNA reads TGTGCCAGCGCGGGACAGACGAACACCGGGGAGCTGTTTTTT.

CDR3 sequence (DNA): TGCAGTGCTATGGAGACAGGGGTTAATGAAAAACTGTTTTTT. Encoded protein: CSAMETGVNEKLFF. This chain connects TRBV20-1 to TRBJ1-4; 8 positions agree with TRBD1. This CDR3 region has 14 residues. With 4 bases clipped from V and 4 bases from J, the junction kept 5 bases outside the gene matches. Germline loops: CDR1 DFQATT, CDR2 SNEGSKA (reference sequence).

This clonotype was recorded at least ten times. This chain links TRBV7-9 with TRBJ2-1; TRBD2 might be the D (6 bases). This CDR3 has 14 residues. Germline CDR1 is SEHNR and CDR2 is FQNEAQ (reference sequence). The V end was cut by 1 base, the J end by 10 bases, with 14 bases between. The CDR3 region has the DNA TGTGCCAGCAGCTTAGTTCTCTTCGGGGGAGAGCAGTTCTTC. Protein sequence: CASSLVLFGGEQFF. The complete variable domain, with remaining parts taken from reference TRBV7-9 and TRBJ2-1, reads DTGVSQNPRHKITKRGQNVTFRCDPISEHNRLYWYRQTLGQGPEFLTYFQNEAQLEKSRLLSDRFSAERPKGSFSTLEIQRTEQGDSAMYLCASSLVLFGGEQFFGPGTRLTVL.

This clonotype appeared many times. V is TRBV18 and J is TRBJ1-4; the D is unclear. The length of the CDR3 is 12 residues. V was trimmed by 4 bases and J by 7 bases, leaving 7 bases between them. Looked up from germline, CDR1 is KGHSH and CDR2 is LQKENI. The CDR3 DNA reads TGTGCCAGCTCACGTCAGACTGAAAAACTGTTTTTT. Translating it yields CASSRQTEKLFF.

This clonotype turned up a few times. The chain links TRBV7-8 to TRBJ1-5; possible D gene TRBD1, 5 bases. V dropped 4 bases and J dropped 4 bases, with 14 bases sitting between them. Germline lookup yields CDR1 SGHVS and CDR2 FQNEAQ. The CDR3 has 15 amino acids. CDR3: CASSSQGVGNQPQHF. Here the CDR3 DNA reads TGTGCCAGCAGCTCTCAAGGGGTGGGGAATCAGCCCCAGCATTTT.

Ten or more counts support this clonotype. V usage is TRBV10-1 and J usage is TRBJ2-1; tentative D call: TRBD2 (5 bases). The germline V and J ends were trimmed by 0 bases and 7 bases, with 16 bases remaining between them. CDR1 and CDR2 (germline): WNHNN, SYGVQD (reference sequence). CDR3 length equals 16 residues. Written as DNA, the CDR3 is TGCGCCAGCAGTGAGTCCGGTCTAGCAAGTCTGAATGAGCAGTTCTTC. This translates into CASSESGLASLNEQFF.

The sample holds one count of this clonotype. This chain joins TRBV20-1 and TRBJ2-7; perhaps TRBD2 as D (6 bases). CDR3 length equals 13 residues. The germline gives CDR1 DFQATT, CDR2 SNEGSKA (reference sequence). Deletions cut 6 bases from V and 6 bases from J, with 18 bases between. The CDR3 sequence is CSAQDYPAGEQYF. The CDR3 nucleotides are TGCAGTGCCCAGGACTACCCCGCCGGCGAGCAGTACTTC.

This clonotype was counted ten times or more. The V and J genes are TRBV12-5 and TRBJ2-7; TRBD1 matches 7 bases. With 9 bases clipped from V and 4 bases from J, the junction kept 3 bases outside the gene matches. CDR1 is LGHNT and CDR2 is FRNRAP in the germline V gene. CDR3 length: 11 amino acids. CDR3 residues: CARGQIYEQYF. The CDR3 nucleotides read TGTGCTAGGGGACAGATTTACGAGCAGTACTTC.

The sample holds a few counts of this clonotype. This chain joins TRBV5-1 and TRBJ2-1; D gene unclear. Germline CDR1 and CDR2: SGHRS and YFSETQ. CDR3 length equals 16 residues. V was cut by 0 bases and J by 1 base, with 11 bases left in between. CDR3 bases: TGCGCCAGCAGCTTGGCCGCGGTAGGGTCCTACAATGAGCAGTTCTTC. Encoded protein: CASSLAAVGSYNEQFF.

This clonotype was observed a handful of times. The V gene is TRBV14, the J gene TRBJ2-2, with TRBD1 as a possible D gene (6 bases). The CDR3 consists of 14 residues. Trimming stripped 1 base from V and 5 bases from J, with 8 bases between. Germline V CDR1 and CDR2: SGHDN, FVKESK. The CDR3 DNA reads TGTGCCAGCAGCCAAGTCGGACAGACCGGGGAGCTGTTTTTT. This translates into CASSQVGQTGELFF.

In this sample, this clonotype turned up a few times. This chain uses TRBV29-1 with TRBJ2-5, with TRBD1 identical over 9 bases. The V gene's germline CDR1 is SQVTM and CDR2 ANQGSEA. The junction had 12 bases not matched to a gene; V was cut back by 7 bases and J by 3 bases. This CDR3 has 15 amino acids. CDR3 sequence: CSGVGQGLPKETQYF. The CDR3, as DNA: TGCAGCGGTGTGGGACAGGGACTCCCCAAAGAGACCCAGTACTTC. The full variable domain, rest sourced from reference TRBV29-1 and TRBJ2-5, is SAVISQKPSRDICQRGTSLTIQCQVDSQVTMMFWYRQQPGQSLTLIATANQGSEATYESGFVIDKFPISRPNLTFSTLTVSNMSPEDSSIYLCSGVGQGLPKETQYFGPGTRLLVL.

The chain links TRBV2 to TRBJ2-1, with D perhaps TRBD2 (5 bases). The V gene's germline CDR1 is SNHLY and CDR2 FYNNEI. V lost 4 bases and J lost 12, with 13 bases in between. The CDR3 is made up of 12 amino acids. The CDR3 reads CASSGGSGGQFF. The CDR3 DNA follows: TGTGCCAGCAGTGGAGGATCTGGAGGGCAGTTCTTC.

CDR3 in amino acids: CASSIQGKQETQYF. CDR3 DNA sequence: TGCGCCAGCAGCATACAGGGAAAACAAGAGACCCAGTACTTC. This chain joins TRBV5-1 and TRBJ2-5, with a tentative D call TRBD1 (6 bases). V dropped 4 bases and J dropped 2 bases, with 12 bases sitting between them. Germline V gene sequence: CDR1 SGHRS, CDR2 YFSETQ. The CDR3 totals 14 residues.

In regard to this clonotype: A much more abundant neighbour one base away suggests this may be a read error. The CDR3 nucleotides read TGTGCCAGCAGCTTACTAGAGAGCTCCTACAATGAGCAGTTCTTC. Its translation: CASSLLESSYNEQFF. The chain carries TRBV7-9 and TRBJ2-1; D gene ambiguous. V was cut by 2 bases and J by 0 bases, with 8 bases left in between. The germline V gene has CDR1 SEHNR and CDR2 FQNEAQ (reference sequence). There are 15 residues in the CDR3.

This clonotype was observed a few times. J is TRBJ2-1 and V is TRBV7-6; 11 nucleotides align to TRBD2. The CDR3 is 17 amino acids. The V gene end was trimmed by 5 bases and the J gene end by 4 bases; junction bases not matched to a gene: 10. Germline loops: CDR1 SGHVS, CDR2 FNYEAQ. The DNA of the CDR3 is TGTGCCAGCAGCCCCGGGACTAGCGGCAGTTATTACAATGAGCAGTTCTTC. Amino acids: CASSPGTSGSYYNEQFF. The entire variable domain, with the rest obtained from reference TRBV7-6 and TRBJ2-1, is as follows: GAGVSQSPRYKVTKRGQDVALRCDPISGHVSLYWYRQALGQGPEFLTYFNYEAQQDKSGLPNDRFSAERPEGSISTLTIQRTEQRDSAMYRCASSPGTSGSYYNEQFFGPGTRLTVL.

The V and J genes are TRBV7-9 and TRBJ2-5; 7 positions agree with TRBD1. Germline CDR1 SEHNR, CDR2 FQNEAQ (reference sequence). The CDR3 contains 13 residues. The V and J ends lost 5 bases and 5 bases, in that order; junction bases with no gene match: 5. CDR3 in amino acids: CASSPDRWETQYF. The CDR3 bases are TGTGCCAGCAGCCCGGACAGGTGGGAGACCCAGTACTTC.

This clonotype occurred once. The chain recombines TRBV7-2 with TRBJ1-2; D not resolved. The germline V gene encodes CDR1 SGHTA and CDR2 FQGNSA. The CDR3 totals 15 residues. With 4 bases removed from V and 4 bases from J, the gap between germline ends came to 16 bases. CDR3 DNA sequence: TGTGCCAGCAGCTCTAGCCTGGGCGGCACCTATGGCTACACCTTC. Translated: CASSSSLGGTYGYTF.

This clonotype was seen more than once but under ten times. The rearrangement uses TRBV20-1 and TRBJ2-7; maybe TRBD2 (5 bases). CDR1 DFQATT and CDR2 SNEGSKA come from the germline V gene (reference sequence). There are 12 residues in the CDR3. The CDR3 sequence: CISKRGPHEQYF. The CDR3 DNA sequence: TGCATCTCGAAGCGAGGGCCCCACGAGCAGTACTTC.

This clonotype was seen a handful of times. The J gene is TRBJ2-1, the V gene TRBV20-1, with D unresolved. V was shortened by 3 bases and J by 10 bases, with 16 bases between the two germline ends. CDR3 length equals 13 residues. Per germline, CDR1 DFQATT and CDR2 SNEGSKA (reference sequence). As DNA, the CDR3 is TGCAGTGCTAGTCCTGGTCCCACAAGAGAGCAGTTCTTC. This sequence encodes CSASPGPTREQFF.